This T cell receptor (beta chain) was recorded in a study of OX40 agonist ivuxolimab in advanced cancers. Overall study: In this trial design, patients received ivuxolimab intravenously at 0.01 to 10 mg/kg every 2 weeks. Recorded diagnoses for dose-escalation patients were hepatocellular carcinoma, melanoma, renal cell or head and neck cancer. The eligibility criteria allowed prior anti-PD-1, anti-PD-L1 or anti-CTLA-4 therapy, and about 40% had some.

Points on this clone: Its antigen is as yet unknown.

The study, taken as a whole, reports: The study observed clonal expansion of CD4+ and CD8+ blood T cells by week 6 at 0.1 to 3.0 mg/kg.

Sequencing was performed with immunoSEQ multiplex PCR; in TCRdb, only in-frame clones are kept and a portion is missing. The data show tens of thousands of clones, around four fifths seen once. The TCR originated in an adult with an advanced solid tumor such as melanoma, head and neck, liver or kidney cancer. The source material was CD4+ or CD8+ T cells sorted from blood, sampled in a trial of the OX40 agonist ivuxolimab.

This CDR3 reads CAWTRLMNTGELFF. The CDR3 nucleotides read TGTGCCTGGACCCGACTAATGAACACCGGGGAGCTGTTTTTT. The V gene is TRBV30, the J gene TRBJ2-2; tentatively, D is TRBD2 (5 bases). The ends were cut back, 4 bases at V and 1 base at J, with 10 bases in the middle. The CDR3 is made up of 14 amino acids. CDR1 GTSNPN and CDR2 SVGIG come from the germline V gene (reference sequence).